This TCR beta chain derives from a study of T cells expressing NK-cell markers. The CDR3 extends over 14 amino acids. Looked up from germline, CDR1 is SGHRS and CDR2 is YFSETQ. Each CDR3 protein gets one entry in TCRdb, which reprocessed the 5' RACE reads and gives no DNA. Here the sample table reports 550,000 to 600,000 distinct CDR3 sequences. The receptor's source is a man aged 18 to 30 in good health. This chain connects TRBV5-1 to TRBJ2-2; the D call from TCRdb, TRBD2, cannot be confirmed without DNA. The source material was blood T cells: a sorted CD56 or NKG2C T cell subset, CD4+ or CD8+ T cells, or bulk PBMC T cells (not recorded which). The CDR3 reads CASSPLAGVGELFF.